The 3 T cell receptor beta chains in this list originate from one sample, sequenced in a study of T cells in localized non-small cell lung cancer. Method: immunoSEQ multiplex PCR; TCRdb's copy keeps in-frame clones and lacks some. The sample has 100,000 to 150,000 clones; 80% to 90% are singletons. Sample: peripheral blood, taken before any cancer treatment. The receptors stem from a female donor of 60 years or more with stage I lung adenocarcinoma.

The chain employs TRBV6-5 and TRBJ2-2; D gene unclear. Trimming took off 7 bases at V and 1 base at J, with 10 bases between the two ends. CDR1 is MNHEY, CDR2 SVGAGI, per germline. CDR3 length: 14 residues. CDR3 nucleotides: TGTGCCAGCAAACGTGACGGGAACACCGGGGAGCTGTTTTTT. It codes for CASKRDGNTGELFF.

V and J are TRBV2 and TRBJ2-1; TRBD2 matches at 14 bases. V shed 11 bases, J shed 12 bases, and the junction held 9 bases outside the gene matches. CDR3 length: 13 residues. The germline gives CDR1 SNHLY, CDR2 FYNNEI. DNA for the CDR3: TGTGCCCATCGACTAGCGGGAGGGCCTTTGCAGTTCTTC. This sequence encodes CAHRLAGGPLQFF.

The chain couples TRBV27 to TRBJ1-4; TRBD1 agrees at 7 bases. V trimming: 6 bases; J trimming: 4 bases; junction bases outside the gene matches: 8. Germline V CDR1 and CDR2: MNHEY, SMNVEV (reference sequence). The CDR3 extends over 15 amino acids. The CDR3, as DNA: TGTGCCAGCAGAAGGGGACAGACCAATAATGAAAAACTGTTTTTT. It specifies CASRRGQTNNEKLFF.